This is a list of T cell receptor beta chains from one sample in a study of blood T cell repertoires in COVID-19. Produced via immunoSEQ multiplex PCR; TCRdb's table is partial and in-frame only. The sample includes about 210,000 clones, roughly 86% of them seen just once. The sequenced sample consisted of peripheral blood. The receptors here all came from a woman in her forties with acute or convalescent COVID-19. CDR3s include the opening cysteine and the closing phenylalanine or tryptophan. The order of the fields is D gene, J gene, V gene, clone size, CDR3 DNA, CDR3 protein. A D gene is named only where the DNA matches it firmly. Clone size appears in some rows only: once, few, many, or a class for an expanded clone.

D: TRBD1; J: TRBJ2-3; V: TRBV4-1; size: once; DNA: TGCGCCAGCAGCCAAGAGGACAGGGGGCCAGATACGCAGTATTTT; CDR3: CASSQEDRGPDTQYF
D: -; J: TRBJ2-1; V: TRBV7-8; size: -; DNA: TGTGCCAGCAGCTTAGCATCGGGGGGCCACTCCTACAATGAGCAGTTCTTC; CDR3: CASSLASGGHSYNEQFF
D: -; J: TRBJ2-1; V: TRBV11-3; size: -; DNA: TGTGCCAGCAGCCTCCGGACAGAGGCTGAGCAGTTCTTC; CDR3: CASSLRTEAEQFF
D: TRBD2; J: TRBJ2-5; V: TRBV7-7; size: -; DNA: TGTGCCAGCAGCCCTGGACTAGCGGGAGCGCAGACCCAGTACTTC; CDR3: CASSPGLAGAQTQYF
D: -; J: TRBJ2-1; V: TRBV20-1; size: -; DNA: TGCAGTGCAACGAGGGGGAATGAGCAGTTCTTC; CDR3: CSATRGNEQFF
D: -; J: TRBJ1-4; V: TRBV6-5; size: few; DNA: TGTGCCAGCAGGGAGGCCCTCCTCGCGGAAAAACTGTTTTTT; CDR3: CASREALLAEKLFF
D: -; J: TRBJ1-1; V: TRBV11-2; size: once; DNA: TGTGCCAGCAGATTGGGACCGGGAGACACTGAAGCTTTCTTT; CDR3: CASRLGPGDTEAFF
D: -; J: TRBJ2-3; V: TRBV6-5; size: -; DNA: TGTGCCAGCACCCCGGACACCAACACAGATACGCAGTATTTT; CDR3: CASTPDTNTDTQYF
D: -; J: TRBJ2-1; V: TRBV19; size: -; DNA: TGTGCCACCGCACCCCCAGGGCCCGGCTCCTACAATGAGCAGTTCTTC; CDR3: CATAPPGPGSYNEQFF
D: -; J: TRBJ2-1; V: TRBV10-3; size: -; DNA: TGTGCCATCAGTGAGCCACCACAGGGTTCGCAGTTCTTC; CDR3: CAISEPPQGSQFF
D: TRBD1; J: TRBJ1-1; V: TRBV3-1/TRBV3-2; size: -; DNA: TGTGCCAGCAGCCAAGATCCCATAGACAGGGGCACCCTTGAAGCTTTCTTT; CDR3: CASSQDPIDRGTLEAFF
D: -; J: TRBJ1-3; V: TRBV3-1/TRBV3-2; size: once; DNA: TGTGCCAGCACCGGGGGGGGGCAGGGTAAAGGGTCTGGAAACACCATATATTTT; CDR3: CASTGGGQGKGSGNTIYF
D: -; J: TRBJ2-7; V: TRBV5-1; size: -; DNA: TGCGCCAGCAGCTTGGCCCCGGACTACTACGAGCAGTACTTC; CDR3: CASSLAPDYYEQYF
D: -; J: TRBJ1-1; V: TRBV30; size: -; DNA: TGTGCCTGGAGTGTGAGAGGCACTGAAGCTTTCTTT; CDR3: CAWSVRGTEAFF
D: TRBD2; J: TRBJ2-5; V: TRBV2; size: -; DNA: TGTGCCAGCAGTAGATCGTCTAGCGGGAGAGAGACCCAGTACTTC; CDR3: CASSRSSSGRETQYF
D: -; J: TRBJ1-5; V: TRBV5-5; size: few; DNA: TGTGCCAGCCGCCGGGACAACAATCAGCCCCAGCATTTT; CDR3: CASRRDNNQPQHF
D: -; J: TRBJ1-4; V: TRBV20-1; size: once; DNA: TGCAGTGCCGAGTCCTTTGAAAAACTGTTTTTT; CDR3: CSAESFEKLFF
D: -; J: TRBJ2-1; V: TRBV12-1; size: -; DNA: TGTGCCAGCAGCTTACAGACAGGGGAACTAAGCTCCTACAATGAGCAGTTCTTC; CDR3: CASSLQTGELSSYNEQFF
D: TRBD1; J: TRBJ2-7; V: TRBV5-1; size: once; DNA: TGCGCCAGCAGCCTAGGGACAGGGAACTACGAGCAGTACTTC; CDR3: CASSLGTGNYEQYF
D: TRBD1; J: TRBJ1-2; V: TRBV9; size: -; DNA: TGTGCCAGCAGCGTCTCCGGGACAGTTTTCTATGGCTACACCTTC; CDR3: CASSVSGTVFYGYTF
D: -; J: TRBJ2-1; V: TRBV4-3; size: -; DNA: TGCGCCAGCAGCCAAGTTTCGGGTTATCTGGGCAATGAGCAGTTCTTC; CDR3: CASSQVSGYLGNEQFF
D: -; J: TRBJ2-3; V: TRBV9; size: -; DNA: TGTGCCAGCAGCCCAAAGGCGACTCTTCAGGGAGATACGCAGTATTTT; CDR3: CASSPKATLQGDTQYF
D: TRBD2; J: TRBJ2-1; V: TRBV4-3; size: -; DNA: TGCGCCAGCAGCCAAGAAGGAGTAGCGGGAGGGCCGGGGTACAATGAGCAGTTCTTC; CDR3: CASSQEGVAGGPGYNEQFF
D: -; J: TRBJ2-1; V: TRBV11-1; size: -; DNA: TGTGCCAGCAGCTTTGAACGGGAGCAGTTCTTC; CDR3: CASSFEREQFF
D: -; J: TRBJ1-5; V: TRBV19; size: few; DNA: TGTGCCAGTAGTATAGATCGGGGTCCTCAGCCCCAGCATTTT; CDR3: CASSIDRGPQPQHF
D: -; J: TRBJ2-7; V: TRBV20-1; size: -; DNA: TGCAGTGCTAGTTACCAGGGGAACGAGCAGTACTTC; CDR3: CSASYQGNEQYF
D: TRBD1; J: TRBJ1-4; V: TRBV24-1; size: -; DNA: TGTGCCACGAGAACAGGGGGGTATCTTAATCGAGAAAAACTGTTTTTT; CDR3: CATRTGGYLNREKLFF
D: TRBD1; J: TRBJ2-7; V: TRBV9; size: -; DNA: TGTGCCAGCAGCGGTAAGGGGGCCAGAGACTACGAGCAGTACTTC; CDR3: CASSGKGARDYEQYF
D: TRBD2; J: TRBJ2-3; V: TRBV14; size: -; DNA: TGTGCCAGCAGCCATCGTCAGAGCGGGGGCTTCACAGATACGCAGTATTTT; CDR3: CASSHRQSGGFTDTQYF
D: TRBD1; J: TRBJ1-5; V: TRBV5-1; size: few; DNA: TGCGCCAGCAGCTTAACAGGGGCGGGCAATCAGCCCCAGCATTTT; CDR3: CASSLTGAGNQPQHF
D: TRBD1; J: TRBJ1-5; V: TRBV30; size: few; DNA: TGTGCCTGGAGGAACAGGGGGGATCAGCCCCAGCATTTT; CDR3: CAWRNRGDQPQHF
D: -; J: TRBJ1-5; V: TRBV5-5; size: -; DNA: TGTGCCAGCAGCTTATACAGGAGAGATCAGCCCCAGCATTTT; CDR3: CASSLYRRDQPQHF
D: TRBD2; J: TRBJ2-4; V: TRBV19; size: -; DNA: TGTGCCAGTAGTGCAACCGGGACTAGCGGGGTCTCCAAAAACATTCAGTACTTC; CDR3: CASSATGTSGVSKNIQYF
D: -; J: TRBJ1-3; V: TRBV6-5; size: -; DNA: TGTGCCAGCAGTTACCAGGGCAGCTCTGGAAACACCATATATTTT; CDR3: CASSYQGSSGNTIYF
D: TRBD1; J: TRBJ2-3; V: TRBV18; size: -; DNA: TGTGCCAGCTCAAGGGCCTCCATCTGGGACAGGAGCACAGATACGCAGTATTTT; CDR3: CASSRASIWDRSTDTQYF
D: TRBD2; J: TRBJ2-1; V: TRBV29-1; size: -; DNA: TGCAGCCCCTCCCGGATAGCGGGGAACAATGAGCAGTTCTTC; CDR3: CSPSRIAGNNEQFF
D: TRBD2; J: TRBJ2-1; V: TRBV3-1/TRBV3-2; size: -; DNA: TGTGCCAGCAGCCTTGAGCGGGGGGGCCTCAATGAGCAGTTCTTC; CDR3: CASSLERGGLNEQFF
D: -; J: TRBJ1-2; V: TRBV7-9; size: -; DNA: TGTGCCAGCATTCCCCAGGTTAACTATGGCTACACCTTC; CDR3: CASIPQVNYGYTF
D: TRBD2; J: TRBJ2-1; V: TRBV20-1; size: -; DNA: TGCAGTGCTAGTCCGGGGGGAAGCTACAATGAGCAGTTCTTC; CDR3: CSASPGGSYNEQFF
D: TRBD2; J: TRBJ2-1; V: TRBV9; size: -; DNA: TGTGCCAGCAGCGGACCGGGACTAGCGGGATCCAATGAGCAGTTCTTC; CDR3: CASSGPGLAGSNEQFF
D: -; J: TRBJ2-7; V: TRBV21-1; size: few; DNA: TGTGCCAGCAGCATCCCGGGACAGGGTCGAGAGCAGTACTTC; CDR3: CASSIPGQGREQYF
D: -; J: TRBJ1-1; V: TRBV7-2; size: -; DNA: TGTGCCAGCAGCGCCGCGCCAAGGGGTGGTGAAGCTTTCTTT; CDR3: CASSAAPRGGEAFF